The entry below gives a single TCR beta chain sequence along with its context. The antigen remains unidentified. The record originates from a study of long-term antiretroviral therapy in people with HIV. The wider study: The 2015 recommendation for immediate ART came about a decade after the earliest samples.

CDR3 size: 15 residues. V was cut by 0 bases and J by 4 bases, with 10 bases left in between. Germline V gene lookup returns CDR1 SGHRS and CDR2 YFSETQ. General study findings and limits: No data were available on ART adherence, viral resistance or therapy changes. With ART, diversity went up but was still lower than in transplant donor controls.

Assay version v3.0 of immunoSEQ was used, and it was run at survey level. TCRdb's table, derived via immunoSEQ multiplex PCR, lists solely in-frame clones and lacks some. The repertoire holds tens of thousands of clones, 65% to 90% seen once, with roughly 4.4% in the top ten. The sequence derives from a man between 18 and 35 years old with HIV. The material was unsorted PBMCs, obtained about 3.3 years after starting antiretroviral therapy. The chain carries TRBV5-1 and TRBJ2-2; tentatively, D is TRBD1 or TRBD2 (6 bases each). CDR3 amino acids: CASSLARGGTGELFF. The CDR3 bases are TGCGCCAGCAGCTTGGCCAGGGGAGGCACCGGGGAGCTGTTTTTT.